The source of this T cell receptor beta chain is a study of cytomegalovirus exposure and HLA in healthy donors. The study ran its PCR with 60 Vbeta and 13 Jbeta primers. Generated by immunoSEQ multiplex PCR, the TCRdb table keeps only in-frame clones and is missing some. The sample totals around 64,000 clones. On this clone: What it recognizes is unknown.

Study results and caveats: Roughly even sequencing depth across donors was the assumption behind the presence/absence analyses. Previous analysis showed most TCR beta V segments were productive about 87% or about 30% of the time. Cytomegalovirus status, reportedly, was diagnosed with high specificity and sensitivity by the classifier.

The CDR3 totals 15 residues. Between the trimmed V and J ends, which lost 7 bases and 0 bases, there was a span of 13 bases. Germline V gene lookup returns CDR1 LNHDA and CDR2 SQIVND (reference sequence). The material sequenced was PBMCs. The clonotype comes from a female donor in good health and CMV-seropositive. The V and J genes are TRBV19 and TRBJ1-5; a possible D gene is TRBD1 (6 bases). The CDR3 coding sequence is TGTGCCAGTAATCCGACAGGCTATAGCAATCAGCCCCAGCATTTT. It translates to CASNPTGYSNQPQHF. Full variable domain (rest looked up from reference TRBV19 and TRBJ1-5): DGGITQSPKYLFRKEGQNVTLSCEQNLNHDAMYWYRQDPGQGLRLIYYSQIVNDFQKGDIAEGYSVSREKKESFPLTVTSAQKNPTAFYLCASNPTGYSNQPQHFGDGTRLSIL.